These T cell receptor beta chains were read from a single sample in a study of blood T cell repertoires in COVID-19. Assay used: immunoSEQ multiplex PCR; TCRdb lists only in-frame clones, some missing. The profile shows some 50,000 clones, 68% of them singletons. Sequencing was performed on peripheral blood. These receptor sequences come from a woman in her 70s with acute or convalescent COVID-19. Both conserved end residues are part of each CDR3. A D gene is named only where the DNA matches it firmly. The size entry is marked missing in some rows and otherwise reads once, few, many or a size class.

cdr3_aa: CASSQGRGETQYF; cdr3_nt: TGTGCTAGCAGCCAAGGACGGGGAGAGACCCAGTACTTC; d_call: .; j_call: TRBJ2-5; v_call: TRBV7-7; clone_size: .
cdr3_aa: CSVPALGGYEQFF; cdr3_nt: TGCAGCGTACCTGCCTTAGGGGGCTATGAGCAGTTCTTC; d_call: TRBD1; j_call: TRBJ2-1; v_call: TRBV29-1; clone_size: .
cdr3_aa: CASSGGGLAGVEEQFF; cdr3_nt: TGTGCCAGCAGCGGAGGCGGCCTAGCGGGAGTAGAGGAGCAGTTCTTC; d_call: TRBD2; j_call: TRBJ2-1; v_call: TRBV9; clone_size: .
cdr3_aa: CASSPAAGGLSPLHF; cdr3_nt: TGTGCCAGCTCACCCGCGGCAGGGGGCCTTTCACCCCTCCACTTT; d_call: TRBD1; j_call: TRBJ1-6; v_call: TRBV18; clone_size: .
cdr3_aa: CASSPIDAQPNTEAFF; cdr3_nt: TGTGCCAGTAGTCCGATCGACGCACAGCCCAACACTGAAGCTTTCTTT; d_call: .; j_call: TRBJ1-1; v_call: TRBV19; clone_size: .
cdr3_aa: CASSNRASAVNTGELFF; cdr3_nt: TGTGCCAGCAGCAACAGGGCGAGCGCCGTGAACACCGGGGAGCTGTTTTTT; d_call: .; j_call: TRBJ2-2; v_call: TRBV5-4; clone_size: .
cdr3_aa: CASNPSGVDFNEQFF; cdr3_nt: TGTGCCAGCAACCCTAGCGGAGTGGACTTCAATGAGCAGTTCTTC; d_call: TRBD2; j_call: TRBJ2-1; v_call: TRBV6-2/TRBV6-3; clone_size: .
cdr3_aa: CASSLTSGNSYEQYF; cdr3_nt: TGTGCCAGCAGCTTAACTAGCGGAAACTCCTACGAGCAGTACTTC; d_call: TRBD2; j_call: TRBJ2-7; v_call: TRBV7-9; clone_size: few
cdr3_aa: CASSRDSRTDTQYF; cdr3_nt: TGTGCCAGCAGCCGGGACTCCCGCACAGATACGCAGTATTTT; d_call: .; j_call: TRBJ2-3; v_call: TRBV2; clone_size: .
cdr3_aa: CASSLVGRGGQETQYF; cdr3_nt: TGTGCCAGCAGCTTGGTGGGGAGGGGGGGCCAAGAGACCCAGTACTTC; d_call: .; j_call: TRBJ2-5; v_call: TRBV7-9; clone_size: few
cdr3_aa: CASSEDTSSSTDTQYF; cdr3_nt: TGTGCCAGCTCAGAGGACACCTCCTCTAGCACAGATACGCAGTATTTT; d_call: .; j_call: TRBJ2-3; v_call: TRBV18; clone_size: .
cdr3_aa: CASSLELYQETQYF; cdr3_nt: TGCGCCAGCAGCTTGGAACTGTACCAAGAGACCCAGTACTTC; d_call: .; j_call: TRBJ2-5; v_call: TRBV5-1; clone_size: .
cdr3_aa: CASSLRHQNTEAFF; cdr3_nt: TGTGCCAGCAGTTTAAGACACCAGAACACTGAAGCTTTCTTT; d_call: .; j_call: TRBJ1-1; v_call: TRBV27; clone_size: few
cdr3_aa: CAGSAGFSGANVLTF; cdr3_nt: TGTGCCGGCAGTGCGGGTTTCTCTGGGGCCAACGTCCTGACTTTC; d_call: .; j_call: TRBJ2-6; v_call: TRBV2; clone_size: .
cdr3_aa: CASSVDAGVADTQYF; cdr3_nt: TGTGCCAGCAGCGTAGATGCCGGGGTCGCAGATACGCAGTATTTT; d_call: .; j_call: TRBJ2-3; v_call: TRBV9; clone_size: few
cdr3_aa: CASSESGGANTGELFF; cdr3_nt: TGCGCCAGCAGTGAGAGCGGGGGGGCGAACACCGGGGAGCTGTTTTTT; d_call: TRBD2; j_call: TRBJ2-2; v_call: TRBV10-1; clone_size: .
cdr3_aa: CASSQDRGTYEQYF; cdr3_nt: TGTGCCAGCAGTCAAGACAGGGGCACCTACGAGCAGTACTTC; d_call: TRBD1; j_call: TRBJ2-7; v_call: TRBV2; clone_size: few
cdr3_aa: CASSLATQGGTEAFF; cdr3_nt: TGTGCCAGCAGCTTAGCTACTCAGGGAGGCACTGAAGCTTTCTTT; d_call: .; j_call: TRBJ1-1; v_call: TRBV7-6; clone_size: .
cdr3_aa: CASSFLPPTGLLSYNEQFF; cdr3_nt: TGTGCCAGCAGTTTCCTACCGCCGACGGGACTCCTTTCCTACAATGAGCAGTTCTTC; d_call: .; j_call: TRBJ2-1; v_call: TRBV28; clone_size: .
cdr3_aa: CASSPDQGTNSPLHF; cdr3_nt: TGTGCCAGCAGTCCCGATCAGGGTACAAATTCACCCCTCCACTTT; d_call: .; j_call: TRBJ1-6; v_call: TRBV3-1/TRBV3-2; clone_size: .
cdr3_aa: CASSEGGLHQPQHF; cdr3_nt: TGTGCCAGCAGTGAGGGGGGTCTCCATCAGCCCCAGCATTTT; d_call: .; j_call: TRBJ1-5; v_call: TRBV2; clone_size: .
cdr3_aa: CASRADREEGEKLFF; cdr3_nt: TGTGCCAGCAGAGCGGACAGGGAGGAGGGTGAAAAACTGTTTTTT; d_call: TRBD1; j_call: TRBJ1-4; v_call: TRBV28; clone_size: .
cdr3_aa: CATQPGPEDGYTF; cdr3_nt: TGTGCCACGCAGCCGGGTCCCGAGGATGGCTACACCTTC; d_call: .; j_call: TRBJ1-2; v_call: TRBV10-3; clone_size: .
cdr3_aa: CASSYGRQYTKETQYF; cdr3_nt: TGTGCCAGCAGTTACGGCCGACAGTACACCAAAGAGACCCAGTACTTC; d_call: .; j_call: TRBJ2-5; v_call: TRBV6-5; clone_size: .
cdr3_aa: CSVVGEDRVGYTF; cdr3_nt: TGCAGCGTTGTCGGGGAGGACAGGGTTGGCTACACCTTC; d_call: TRBD1; j_call: TRBJ1-2; v_call: TRBV29-1; clone_size: .
cdr3_aa: CASSAREDTEAFF; cdr3_nt: TGTGCCAGCTCAGCCAGGGAGGACACTGAAGCTTTCTTT; d_call: .; j_call: TRBJ1-1; v_call: TRBV18; clone_size: few
cdr3_aa: CASSQETLYGYTF; cdr3_nt: TGCGCCAGCAGCCAAGAAACATTATATGGCTACACCTTC; d_call: .; j_call: TRBJ1-2; v_call: TRBV4-3; clone_size: .
cdr3_aa: CASSLTGADTQYF; cdr3_nt: TGTGCCAGCAGTTTAACAGGGGCGGATACGCAGTATTTT; d_call: TRBD1; j_call: TRBJ2-3; v_call: TRBV28; clone_size: .
cdr3_aa: CASSDQVGEAFF; cdr3_nt: TGTGCCAGCAGTGATCAGGTTGGTGAAGCTTTCTTT; d_call: .; j_call: TRBJ1-1; v_call: TRBV28; clone_size: .
cdr3_aa: CASRGNEQFF; cdr3_nt: TGTGCCAGCCGGGGCAATGAGCAGTTCTTC; d_call: .; j_call: TRBJ2-1; v_call: TRBV28; clone_size: .
cdr3_aa: CAWSRNRDYGYTF; cdr3_nt: TGTGCCTGGAGTCGAAACCGGGACTATGGCTACACCTTC; d_call: .; j_call: TRBJ1-2; v_call: TRBV30; clone_size: .
cdr3_aa: CAAIYGGVLYEQYF; cdr3_nt: TGCGCCGCAATATATGGGGGCGTCCTTTACGAGCAGTACTTC; d_call: .; j_call: TRBJ2-7; v_call: TRBV23-1; clone_size: .
cdr3_aa: CASSLSGRAVSVYGYTF; cdr3_nt: TGTGCCAGCAGCCTCTCAGGCAGGGCCGTTTCGGTCTATGGCTACACCTTC; d_call: .; j_call: TRBJ1-2; v_call: TRBV5-6; clone_size: once
cdr3_aa: CASSPGTGGSTEAFF; cdr3_nt: TGCGCCAGCAGCCCGGGGACAGGGGGGAGCACTGAAGCTTTCTTT; d_call: TRBD1; j_call: TRBJ1-1; v_call: TRBV5-1; clone_size: .
cdr3_aa: CASSLSGTGDYTF; cdr3_nt: TGTGCCAGCAGTTTAAGTGGGACAGGGGACTACACCTTC; d_call: TRBD1; j_call: TRBJ1-2; v_call: TRBV27; clone_size: few
cdr3_aa: CASSQPGEYYEQYF; cdr3_nt: TGCGCCAGCAGCCAGCCAGGGGAGTACTACGAGCAGTACTTC; d_call: .; j_call: TRBJ2-7; v_call: TRBV4-1; clone_size: .
cdr3_aa: CASSSETSGVSYEQYF; cdr3_nt: TGTGCCAGCAGCTCCGAGACTAGCGGGGTCTCCTACGAGCAGTACTTC; d_call: TRBD2; j_call: TRBJ2-7; v_call: TRBV9; clone_size: .
cdr3_aa: CASSSAGGETQYF; cdr3_nt: TGTGCCAGCTCATCGGCGGGAGGGGAGACCCAGTACTTC; d_call: TRBD2; j_call: TRBJ2-5; v_call: TRBV18; clone_size: few
cdr3_aa: CASSPRQGVGQPQHF; cdr3_nt: TGTGCCAGTAGTCCGCGACAGGGTGTAGGGCAGCCCCAGCATTTT; d_call: TRBD1; j_call: TRBJ1-5; v_call: TRBV19; clone_size: .
cdr3_aa: CASSLGAGGEGEKLFF; cdr3_nt: TGTGCCAGCAGCTTAGGGGCAGGGGGCGAAGGCGAAAAACTGTTTTTT; d_call: TRBD1; j_call: TRBJ1-4; v_call: TRBV7-6; clone_size: .